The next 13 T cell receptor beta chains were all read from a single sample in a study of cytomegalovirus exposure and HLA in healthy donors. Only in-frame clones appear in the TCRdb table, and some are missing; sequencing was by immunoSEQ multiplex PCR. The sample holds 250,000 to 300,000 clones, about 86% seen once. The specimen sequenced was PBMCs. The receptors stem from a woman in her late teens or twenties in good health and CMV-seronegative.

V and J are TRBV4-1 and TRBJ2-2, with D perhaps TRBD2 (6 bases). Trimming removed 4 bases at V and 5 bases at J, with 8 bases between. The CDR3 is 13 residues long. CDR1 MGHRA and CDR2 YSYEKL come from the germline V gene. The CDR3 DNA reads TGCGCCAGCAGCCTAGGACTAACCGGGGAGCTGTTTTTT. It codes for CASSLGLTGELFF.

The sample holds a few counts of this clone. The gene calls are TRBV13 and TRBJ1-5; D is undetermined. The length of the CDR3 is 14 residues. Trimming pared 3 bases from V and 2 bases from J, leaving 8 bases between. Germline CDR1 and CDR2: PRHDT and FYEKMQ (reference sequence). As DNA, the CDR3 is TGTGCCAGCAGCTTGTCGGGTGGCAATCAGCCCCAGCATTTT. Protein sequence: CASSLSGGNQPQHF.

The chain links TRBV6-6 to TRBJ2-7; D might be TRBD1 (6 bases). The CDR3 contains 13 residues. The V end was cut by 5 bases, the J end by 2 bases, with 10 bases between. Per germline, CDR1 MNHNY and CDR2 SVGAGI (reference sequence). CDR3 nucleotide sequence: TGTGCCAGCAGTCCGGACAGACCCTACGAGCAGTACTTC. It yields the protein CASSPDRPYEQYF.

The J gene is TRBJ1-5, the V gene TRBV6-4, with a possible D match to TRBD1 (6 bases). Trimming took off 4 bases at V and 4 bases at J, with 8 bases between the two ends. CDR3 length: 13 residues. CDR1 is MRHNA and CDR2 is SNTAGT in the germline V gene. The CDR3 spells CASSGDRNQPQHF. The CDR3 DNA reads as TGTGCCAGCAGTGGAGACAGGAATCAGCCCCAGCATTTT.

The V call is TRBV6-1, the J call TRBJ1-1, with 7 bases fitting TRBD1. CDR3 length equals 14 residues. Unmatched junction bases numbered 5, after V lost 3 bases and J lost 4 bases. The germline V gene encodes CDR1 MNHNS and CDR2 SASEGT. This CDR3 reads CASSDDRESTEAFF. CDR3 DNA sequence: TGTGCCAGCAGTGACGACAGGGAAAGCACTGAAGCTTTCTTT.

The CDR3 here is CASSLWASGTYEQYF. DNA of the CDR3: TGTGCCAGCAGTTTATGGGCTAGCGGAACCTACGAGCAGTACTTC. The rearrangement joins TRBV27 to TRBJ2-5, with TRBD2 matching over 7 bases. Matching the DNA end better, TRBJ2-7 makes the J call doubtful. CDR3 size: 15 residues. Germline assignment: CDR1 MNHEY and CDR2 SMNVEV (reference sequence).

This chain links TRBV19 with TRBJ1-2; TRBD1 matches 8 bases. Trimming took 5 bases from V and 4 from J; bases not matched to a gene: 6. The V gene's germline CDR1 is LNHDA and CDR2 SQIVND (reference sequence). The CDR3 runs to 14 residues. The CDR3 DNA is TGTGCCAGTAGTCCCGGACAGGGCCTCTATGGCTACACCTTC. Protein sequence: CASSPGQGLYGYTF.

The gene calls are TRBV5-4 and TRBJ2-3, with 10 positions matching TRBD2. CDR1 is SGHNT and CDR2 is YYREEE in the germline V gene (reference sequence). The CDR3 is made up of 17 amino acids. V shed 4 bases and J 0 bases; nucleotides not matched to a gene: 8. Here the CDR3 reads CASSAFLAGASTDTQYF. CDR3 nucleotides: TGTGCCAGCAGCGCCTTCCTAGCGGGGGCTAGCACAGATACGCAGTATTTT.

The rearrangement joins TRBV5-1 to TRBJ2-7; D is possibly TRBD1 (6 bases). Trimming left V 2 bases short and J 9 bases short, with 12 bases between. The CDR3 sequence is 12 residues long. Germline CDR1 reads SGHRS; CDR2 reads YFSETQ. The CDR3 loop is CASSLGTRRQYF. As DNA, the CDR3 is TGCGCCAGCAGCTTAGGGACACGGCGGCAGTACTTC.

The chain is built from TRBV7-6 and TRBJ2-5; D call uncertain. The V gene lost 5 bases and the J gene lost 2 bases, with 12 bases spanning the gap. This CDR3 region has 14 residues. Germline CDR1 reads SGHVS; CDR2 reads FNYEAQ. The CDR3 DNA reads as TGTGCCAGCAGCCGTGCTAGGAAGCAAGAGACCCAGTACTTC. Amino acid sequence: CASSRARKQETQYF.

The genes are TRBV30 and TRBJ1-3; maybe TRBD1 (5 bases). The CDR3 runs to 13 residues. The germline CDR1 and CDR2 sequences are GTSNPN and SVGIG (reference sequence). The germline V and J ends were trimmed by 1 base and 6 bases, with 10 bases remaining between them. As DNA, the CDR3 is TGTGCCTGGAGTGACAGGCGGTTAAACACCATATATTTT. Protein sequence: CAWSDRRLNTIYF.

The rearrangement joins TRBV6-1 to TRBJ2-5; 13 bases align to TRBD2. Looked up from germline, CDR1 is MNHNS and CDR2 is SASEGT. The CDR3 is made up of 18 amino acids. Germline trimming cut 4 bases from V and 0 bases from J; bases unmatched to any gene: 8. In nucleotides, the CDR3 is TGTGCCAGCAGTGCAACGAAAGGACTAGCGGGAGACCAAGAGACCCAGTACTTC. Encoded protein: CASSATKGLAGDQETQYF.

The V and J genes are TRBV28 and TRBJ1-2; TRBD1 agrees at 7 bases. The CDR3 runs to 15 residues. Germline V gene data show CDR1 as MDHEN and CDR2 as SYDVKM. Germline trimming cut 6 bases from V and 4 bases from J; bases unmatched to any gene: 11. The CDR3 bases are TGTGCCAGCAGCCAGGACAGGAATAGAGGCTATGGCTACACCTTC. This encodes CASSQDRNRGYGYTF.